The 32 T cell receptor beta chains listed next were all sequenced from one sample in a study of CD8 T cells in ankylosing spondylitis. MiXCR was run by TCRdb on the 5' RACE reads, yielding one entry per CDR3 protein. The sample consists of more than 250,000 distinct CDR3 sequences, around a tenth of them appearing once. Sequencing input: blood, either unsorted or a sorted T cell fraction (not recorded which). Every receptor here comes from a female donor with ankylosing spondylitis or in good health (not recorded which).

This clonotype was detected ten times or more. The chain couples TRBV18 to TRBJ2-5, with D unclear. Trimming cost V 1 base and J 2 bases, with 8 bases left between them. The CDR3 covers 14 residues. The V gene's germline CDR1 is KGHSH and CDR2 LQKENI. CDR3 region: CASSPRRSQETQYF. In DNA form, the CDR3 reads TGTGCCAGCTCACCACGAAGAAGTCAAGAGACCCAGTACTTC.

This clonotype occurred many times. The chain uses TRBV18 and TRBJ1-1, with D perhaps matching TRBD1 (5 bases). This CDR3 region has 12 residues. CDR1 and CDR2 (germline): KGHSH, LQKENI. With 1 base removed from V and 7 bases from J, the gap between germline ends came to 7 bases. Here the CDR3 DNA reads TGTGCCAGCTCACCACGGGGCGGTGAAGCTTTCTTT. It codes for CASSPRGGEAFF. The variable domain in full, completed from reference TRBV18 and TRBJ1-1, reads NAGVMQNPRHLVRRRGQEARLRCSPMKGHSHVYWYRQLPEEGLKFMVYLQKENIIDESGMPKERFSAEFPKEGPSILRIQQVVRGDSAAYFCASSPRGGEAFFGQGTRLTVV.

This clonotype was seen many times. The chain has TRBV5-1 and TRBJ1-1, with D possibly matching TRBD1 (5 bases). V lost 3 bases, J lost 0 bases, and 18 bases lay in between. This CDR3 is 17 amino acids long. CDR1 and CDR2 from the germline V gene are SGHRS and YFSETQ. The CDR3 nucleotides are TGCGCCAGCAGCTCGGGACTCCTTAAGGACATGAACACTGAAGCTTTCTTT. Its translation: CASSSGLLKDMNTEAFF.

The chain combines TRBV7-2 with TRBJ2-5; the D gene could be TRBD1 or TRBD2 (6 bases each). V shed 5 bases and J shed 4 bases, with 14 bases lying between them. Germline lookup yields CDR1 SGHTA and CDR2 FQGNSA. The CDR3 extends over 14 amino acids. The CDR3 nucleotides read TGTGCCAGCAGCCACCGACGGGGGCGAGAGACCCAGTACTTC. It codes for CASSHRRGRETQYF.

The table lists this clonotype with many counts. The chain links TRBV20-1 to TRBJ2-3, with 7 bases lining up with TRBD2. CDR3 length: 15 residues. Trimming at V came to 5 bases and at J to 4 bases, leaving 12 bases not matched to a gene. CDR1 and CDR2 from the germline V gene are DFQATT and SNEGSKA (reference sequence). The CDR3 spells CSAAVRAGASDTQYF. CDR3 coding DNA: TGCAGTGCTGCCGTTCGGGCGGGAGCATCAGATACGCAGTATTTT.

This clonotype was seen at least ten times. J is TRBJ1-4 and V is TRBV4-3; D perhaps matches TRBD1 (6 bases). V lost 2 bases and J 4 bases, leaving 17 bases between the germline ends. CDR1 is LGHNA and CDR2 is YSLEER in the germline V gene. The CDR3 contains 17 residues. The CDR3 reads CASSQNGPNRVNEKLFF. Here the CDR3 DNA reads TGCGCCAGCAGCCAAAACGGGCCTAACAGGGTTAATGAAAAACTGTTTTTT.

Many counts were recorded for this clonotype. The chain links TRBV12-3 or TRBV12-4 to TRBJ2-7; TRBD2 matches 8 bases. The CDR3 has 14 amino acids. The V gene end was trimmed by 2 bases and the J gene end by 4 bases; junction bases not matched to a gene: 4. The CDR3 bases are TGTGCCAGCAGTTTACGGGAGGGCCTTTACGAGCAGTACTTC. This codes for CASSLREGLYEQYF.

Ten or more counts support this clonotype. The gene calls are TRBV20-1 and TRBJ2-7, with D possibly called TRBD1 or TRBD2 (5 bases each). The V gene's germline CDR1 is DFQATT and CDR2 SNEGSKA (reference sequence). V gave up 8 bases and J gave up 2 bases, with 16 bases separating them. This CDR3 has 13 residues. CDR3 DNA: TGCAGTTCGAGGGGCCTCGGCCCCTACGAGCAGTACTTC. It translates to CSSRGLGPYEQYF.

This clonotype has a count of ten or more. The rearrangement joins TRBV20-1 to TRBJ1-5, with D uncertain. Trimming left V 4 bases short and J 2 bases short, with 12 bases between. CDR1 and CDR2 (germline): DFQATT, SNEGSKA (reference sequence). The CDR3 extends over 14 amino acids. The CDR3 nucleotides are TGCAGTGCTACTATACTTGGGGGCAATCAGCCCCAGCATTTT. Its translation is CSATILGGNQPQHF.

This clonotype was counted at least ten times. The V and J genes are TRBV29-1 and TRBJ1-3; D gene uncertain. The ends were cut back, 0 bases at V and 2 bases at J, with 11 bases in the middle. The germline V gene has CDR1 SQVTM and CDR2 ANQGSEA. The CDR3 consists of 15 residues. CDR3 in amino acids: CSVEDRSRAGNTIYF. The CDR3, as DNA: TGCAGCGTTGAAGATCGTAGTAGAGCTGGAAACACCATATATTTT.

This clonotype has a handful of counts. The chain combines TRBV27 with TRBJ2-3, with D perhaps matching TRBD2 (6 bases). Trimming shortened V by 3 bases and J by 3 bases, and 13 bases separated the two germline ends. CDR3 size: 15 residues. The germline V gene encodes CDR1 MNHEY and CDR2 SMNVEV (reference sequence). The CDR3 DNA reads as TGTGCCAGCAGTTTTAGCACCGGAGGGACAGATACGCAGTATTTT. Amino acids: CASSFSTGGTDTQYF.

This clonotype was recorded many times. This sequence joins TRBV11-2 and TRBJ2-1; 9 nucleotides line up with TRBD2. The CDR3 length is 18 residues. Per germline, CDR1 SGHAT and CDR2 FQNNGV. V dropped 5 bases and J dropped 6; count of bases not matched to a gene: 17. The CDR3 sequence: CASSASWSSGNFPNEQFF. The CDR3 DNA reads as TGTGCCAGCAGCGCCTCTTGGTCTAGCGGGAACTTTCCCAATGAGCAGTTCTTC.

This clonotype occurred many times. The rearrangement joins TRBV20-1 to TRBJ2-1, with 13 bases that match TRBD2. The CDR3 contains 15 residues. Unmatched junction bases numbered 2, after V lost 6 bases and J lost 0 bases. Germline CDR1 reads DFQATT; CDR2 reads SNEGSKA (reference sequence). The chain's CDR3 is CSARTSGGSYNEQFF. The CDR3 coding sequence is TGCAGTGCCCGGACTAGCGGGGGCTCCTACAATGAGCAGTTCTTC.

This clonotype was counted many times. This chain links TRBV7-3 with TRBJ1-1; possible D gene TRBD1, 6 bases. Trimming pared 5 bases from V and 4 bases from J, leaving 17 bases between. CDR1 is SGHTA, CDR2 FQGTGA, per germline. This CDR3 spans 15 amino acids. This chain's CDR3 is CASSETLQGTTEAFF. The CDR3 DNA reads TGTGCCAGCAGCGAGACTCTACAGGGTACCACTGAAGCTTTCTTT.

This clonotype was seen many times. The rearrangement uses TRBV10-3 and TRBJ1-1; TRBD1 is a possible D gene (5 bases). The V gene lost 7 bases and the J gene lost 2 bases, with 14 bases spanning the gap. Germline V lookup: CDR1 ENHRY, CDR2 SYGVKD. The CDR3 runs to 14 residues. In nucleotides, the CDR3 is TGTGCCATCACACCCTCACAGGCCAACACTGAAGCTTTCTTT. Residues: CAITPSQANTEAFF.

The chain employs TRBV28 and TRBJ1-1, with unresolved D. Trimming removed 6 bases from V and 10 bases from J, with 12 bases in between. CDR1 and CDR2 from the germline V gene are MDHEN and SYDVKM. CDR3 size: 11 residues. The CDR3 bases are TGTGCCAGCAGGTTGGGAGGAGGAGCTTTCTTT. Its protein is CASRLGGGAFF.

This clonotype was counted ten times or more. The V and J genes are TRBV7-8 and TRBJ2-3; 9 bases are a match to TRBD1. Germline lookup yields CDR1 SGHVS and CDR2 FQNEAQ. CDR3 length: 16 residues. Trimming at V came to 3 bases and at J to 7 bases, leaving 11 bases not matched to a gene. CDR3 sequence (DNA): TGTGCCAGCAGCTTGGGGGGGGGACAGGGAACTCATACGCAGTATTTT. Translating it yields CASSLGGGQGTHTQYF.

The J gene is TRBJ2-2, the V gene TRBV14, with 9 positions matching TRBD2. The germline gives CDR1 SGHDN, CDR2 FVKESK. The CDR3 sequence is 13 residues long. V shed 4 bases, J shed 11 bases, and the junction held 5 bases outside the gene matches. CDR3 bases: TGTGCCAGCAGCCGAGACGGGACTAGCGAGCTGTTTTTT. This codes for CASSRDGTSELFF.

This clonotype showed up just a few times. The chain employs TRBV7-2 and TRBJ2-5; D remains unclear. This CDR3 is built from 12 residues. Trimming left V 4 bases short and J 5 bases short, with 8 bases between. In germline, CDR1 is SGHTA, CDR2 FQGNSA. The CDR3 DNA follows: TGTGCCAGCAGCTCCACACCTGAGACCCAGTACTTC. Its protein product is CASSSTPETQYF.

In this sample, this clonotype turned up many times. The V gene is TRBV15, the J gene TRBJ1-5, with D possibly being TRBD1 (6 bases). V shed 4 bases and J shed 4 bases, with 14 bases lying between them. This CDR3 is built from 15 residues. CDR1 and CDR2 from the germline V gene are LNHNV and YYDKDF (reference sequence). As DNA, the CDR3 is TGTGCCACCAGCATAACAGGGCTCGCAAATCAGCCCCAGCATTTT. Encoded protein: CATSITGLANQPQHF.

This clonotype was counted ten times or more. CDR3 nucleotides: TGCAGCGTTGAGGACAGGCAAGAGACCCAGTACTTC. Translated, it gives CSVEDRQETQYF. The chain couples TRBV29-1 to TRBJ2-5, with 7 bases lining up with TRBD1. With V trimmed by 3 bases and J by 2 bases, 0 bases remained unmatched. In germline, CDR1 is SQVTM, CDR2 ANQGSEA. This CDR3 has 12 residues.

This clonotype was observed a handful of times. The rearrangement joins TRBV12-5 to TRBJ1-6; D may be TRBD1 (5 bases). Per germline, CDR1 LGHNT and CDR2 FRNRAP. The V end lost 2 bases, the J end lost 9 bases, and 17 bases lay between the germline ends. The CDR3 length is 16 residues. The chain's CDR3 is CASGLSMCRVGSPLHF. For the CDR3, the DNA is TGTGCTAGTGGTTTGTCGATGTGCAGGGTCGGTTCACCCCTCCACTTT.

The chain joins TRBV9 to TRBJ2-1; D gene uncertain. The CDR3 extends over 13 amino acids. Trimming cost V 0 bases and J 4 bases, with 5 bases left between them. Germline V CDR1 and CDR2: SGDLS, YYNGEE. The CDR3 is CASSVGVYNEQFF. The CDR3, as DNA: TGTGCCAGCAGCGTAGGTGTTTACAATGAGCAGTTCTTC.

This clonotype was observed at least ten times. The V gene is TRBV29-1, the J gene TRBJ2-3, with a possible D match to TRBD1 (5 bases). There are 12 residues in the CDR3. Per germline, CDR1 SQVTM and CDR2 ANQGSEA. V shed 2 bases and J shed 4 bases, with 7 bases lying between them. In DNA, the CDR3 is TGCAGCGTTGAACAGGGCCCAGATACGCAGTATTTT. Encoded protein: CSVEQGPDTQYF.

Ten or more counts support this clonotype. The chain links TRBV20-1 to TRBJ1-6; D is unclear. Per the germline V gene, CDR1 is DFQATT and CDR2 is SNEGSKA (reference sequence). The V end was cut by 0 bases, the J end by 2 bases, with 5 bases between. This CDR3 is 14 amino acids long. The CDR3 spells CSARDTAYNSPLHF. The CDR3 region has the DNA TGCAGTGCTAGAGATACGGCCTATAATTCACCCCTCCACTTT.

This clonotype appeared a single time. A much larger clone sits a single nucleotide away, making a read error possible. The chain has TRBV7-9 and TRBJ2-3, with D perhaps matching TRBD1 (6 bases). The CDR3 length is 15 residues. Germline V gene lookup returns CDR1 SEHNR and CDR2 FQNEAQ (reference sequence). The CDR3 sequence: CASSLVAKRTDAQYF. In nucleotides, the CDR3 is TGTGCCAGCAGCTTAGTTGCCAAGAGGACAGATGCGCAGTATTTT. The full variable domain, rest sourced from reference TRBV7-9 and TRBJ2-3, is DTGVSQNPRHKITKRGQNVTFRCDPISEHNRLYWYRQTLGQGPEFLTYFQNEAQLEKSRLLSDRFSAERPKGSFSTLEIQRTEQGDSAMYLCASSLVAKRTDAQYFGPGTRLTVL.

Concerning this clonotype itself: A read error is possible here, since a much larger clone lies one base away. The conserved final phenylalanine or tryptophan is absent from the CDR3, which likely points to a read error. The chain employs TRBV20-1 and TRBJ2-1; 10 bases are a match to TRBD2. The V and J ends lost 5 bases and 7 bases, in that order; junction bases with no gene match: 8. This CDR3 is built from 14 residues. CDR1 DFQATT and CDR2 SNEGSKA come from the germline V gene (reference sequence). The CDR3 reads CSALLAGVGNEQFI. Written as DNA, the CDR3 is TGCAGTGCTCTGCTAGCGGGAGTTGGTAATGAGCAGTTCATC.

This clonotype was recorded at least ten times. The V call is TRBV4-2, the J call TRBJ2-1; D may be TRBD1 (5 bases). V lost 0 bases and J 5 bases, leaving 8 bases between the germline ends. This CDR3 has 14 amino acids. Germline loops: CDR1 LGHNA, CDR2 YNFKEQ. CDR3 sequence (DNA): TGTGCCAGCAGCCAAGATGGGGCTGACAATGAGCAGTTCTTC. Encoded protein: CASSQDGADNEQFF.

This clonotype showed up many times. This rearrangement joins TRBV20-1 to TRBJ2-7, with D unclear. CDR3 length: 13 residues. Trimming left V 0 bases short and J 3 bases short, with 9 bases between. The germline V gene encodes CDR1 DFQATT and CDR2 SNEGSKA (reference sequence). This chain's CDR3 is CSARDPVLYEQYF. Here the CDR3 DNA reads TGCAGTGCTAGAGATCCCGTTCTCTACGAGCAGTACTTC.

Ten or more counts support this clonotype. V usage is TRBV20-1 and J usage is TRBJ1-4, with no clear D. V shed 3 bases and J shed 4 bases, with 9 bases lying between them. The germline V gene encodes CDR1 DFQATT and CDR2 SNEGSKA (reference sequence). The CDR3 is 13 amino acids. The CDR3 loop is CSARERSNEKLFF. CDR3 bases: TGCAGTGCTAGGGAACGGAGTAATGAAAAACTGTTTTTT.

This clonotype has a count of ten or more. The rearrangement joins TRBV29-1 to TRBJ2-3; D gene ambiguous. V was clipped by 5 bases and J by 6 bases, with 9 bases between them. CDR1 and CDR2 from the germline V gene are SQVTM and ANQGSEA. The CDR3 sequence is 11 residues long. CDR3 sequence (DNA): TGCAGCGTTCCCCGTATGGATACGCAGTATTTT. Translating it yields CSVPRMDTQYF.

This clonotype was seen at least ten times. The rearrangement uses TRBV6-2 or TRBV6-3 and TRBJ2-5; 8 nucleotides agree with TRBD2. CDR3 size: 16 residues. The trim removed 0 bases at V and 0 bases at J, leaving 3 bases unmatched. The germline V gene has CDR1 MNHEY and CDR2 SVGEGT. The CDR3 region is CASSYSSGSYQETQYF. The DNA for the CDR3 is TGTGCCAGCAGTTACTCCAGCGGGAGTTACCAAGAGACCCAGTACTTC.